This TCR beta chain was identified during a study of blood T cells in healthy people across ages. Study outcomes and limitations: A strong correlation was found between TCR beta diversity and the percentage of naive T cells.

Losses at the gene ends were 5 bases for V and 8 bases for J; bases not matched to a gene: 7. Germline CDR1 and CDR2: SGHRS and YFSETQ. This CDR3 is 13 amino acids long. The sample holds a few counts of this clonotype. The antigen is undetermined. PCR was performed a second time for roughly 7 to 11 cycles using a sample-barcoded 5' primer and a J-beta primer mix. CDR3-containing paired-end reads numbered at least 3 million in each sample. TCRdb used MiXCR to reprocess the 5' RACE reads, holding one entry per CDR3 protein. The sample holds about 760,000 distinct CDR3 sequences, 56% seen once. The chain employs TRBV5-1 and TRBJ2-1; 7 positions match TRBD1. This TCR came from a man aged 35 to 55 in good health. The sample consisted of blood. CDR3 nucleotides: TGCGCCAGCAGGAAAACAGGGGTGGATGAGCAGTTCTTC. The encoded protein is CASRKTGVDEQFF.